A single sample is the source of the 23 T cell receptor beta chains below, sequenced in a study of T-cell memory formation after mild COVID-19. TCRdb passed the 5' RACE reads through MiXCR, listing each CDR3 protein once. The data contain 150,000 to 200,000 distinct CDR3 sequences, around 15% of them singletons. What was sequenced was PBMCs or a T cell subset sorted from them (not recorded which). Receptors were obtained from an adult woman who had mild COVID-19 (a few samples of this study predate the infection). Cell type and time point are not known.

This chain uses TRBV20-1 with TRBJ2-3; 9 nucleotides align to TRBD2. V was clipped by 5 bases and J by 3 bases; unmatched bases: 12. Germline V lookup: CDR1 DFQATT, CDR2 SNEGSKA (reference sequence). The CDR3 is 16 residues long. CDR3 residues: CSAESGLAGSTDTQYF. The CDR3 region has the DNA TGCAGTGCTGAGTCGGGCCTAGCGGGATCGACAGATACGCAGTATTTT.

The chain links TRBV4-3 to TRBJ2-3; 13 nucleotides line up with TRBD2. This CDR3 region has 18 residues. Germline CDR1 and CDR2: LGHNA and YSLEER. J was trimmed by 1 base and V by 2 bases; bases with no gene match: 6. The CDR3 loop reads CASSQNGLAGVGTDTQYF. CDR3 coding DNA: TGCGCCAGCAGCCAAAATGGACTAGCGGGAGTTGGCACAGATACGCAGTATTTT.

The V call is TRBV12-3 or TRBV12-4, the J call TRBJ2-1, with 7 bases fitting TRBD2. The CDR3 is 15 amino acids. With 2 bases clipped from V and 5 bases from J, the junction kept 6 bases outside the gene matches. In DNA, the CDR3 is TGTGCCAGCAGTTTATCTGGACTAGGCAACAATGAGCAGTTCTTC. Amino acids: CASSLSGLGNNEQFF.

The gene calls are TRBV20-1 and TRBJ2-5; D is unclear. Germline V gene data show CDR1 as DFQATT and CDR2 as SNEGSKA (reference sequence). The CDR3 length is 13 residues. V was pared by 2 bases and J by 1 base, with 8 bases between. The CDR3 region is CSARNRLQETQYF. The CDR3 nucleotides are TGCAGTGCTAGAAATCGACTCCAAGAGACCCAGTACTTC.

The CDR3 DNA is TGCGCCAGCAGGGCGAGCCAACAGACAGGGCCGAAAATTGGCTACACCTTC. This encodes CASRASQQTGPKIGYTF. The chain has TRBV5-1 and TRBJ1-2; 7 nucleotides line up with TRBD1. Germline V gene sequence: CDR1 SGHRS, CDR2 YFSETQ. The CDR3 is 17 residues long. V trimming: 5 bases; J trimming: 7 bases; junction bases outside the gene matches: 20. The entire variable domain, with the rest obtained from reference TRBV5-1 and TRBJ1-2, is as follows: KAGVTQTPRYLIKTRGQQVTLSCSPISGHRSVSWYQQTPGQGLQFLFEYFSETQRNKGNFPGRFSGRQFSNSRSEMNVSTLELGDSALYLCASRASQQTGPKIGYTFGSGTRLTVV.

This clonotype has at least ten counts. The chain joins TRBV5-1 to TRBJ1-2, with 10 bases lining up with TRBD1. V shed 4 bases and J 5 bases; nucleotides not matched to a gene: 5. CDR1 SGHRS and CDR2 YFSETQ come from the germline V gene. This CDR3 has 14 amino acids. This CDR3 reads CASSPRDRGYGYTF. Here the CDR3 DNA reads TGCGCCAGCAGCCCACGGGACAGGGGATATGGCTACACCTTC.

The chain carries TRBV12-3 or TRBV12-4 and TRBJ1-3; 7 nucleotides agree with TRBD1. Unmatched junction bases numbered 9, after V lost 4 bases and J lost 0 bases. The CDR3 is 17 residues long. The CDR3 DNA sequence: TGTGCCAGCAGTTCATATACAGGGGAGAGCTCTGGAAACACCATATATTTT. The encoded protein is CASSSYTGESSGNTIYF.

This clonotype was counted only a few times. This chain's CDR3 is CAWGQGETQYF. The CDR3, as DNA: TGTGCCTGGGGACAGGGGGAGACCCAGTACTTC. The chain uses TRBV30 and TRBJ2-5; 9 nucleotides agree with TRBD1. The CDR3 length is 11 residues. Germline V gene sequence: CDR1 GTSNPN, CDR2 SVGIG (reference sequence). V dropped 5 bases and J dropped 5; count of bases not matched to a gene: 0.

This clonotype was observed a handful of times. The rearrangement links TRBV30 to TRBJ2-3, with 9 positions matching TRBD1. Trimming cost V 0 bases and J 6 bases; bases outside gene matches: 4. In germline, CDR1 is GTSNPN, CDR2 SVGIG (reference sequence). CDR3 size: 14 residues. The CDR3 reads CAWSVTGGADTQYF. In DNA, the CDR3 is TGTGCCTGGAGTGTAACAGGGGGCGCGGATACGCAGTATTTT.

This clonotype was detected a few times. The chain couples TRBV7-9 to TRBJ1-1; D perhaps matches TRBD1 (5 bases). Trimming took off 5 bases at V and 4 bases at J, with 11 bases between the two ends. The CDR3 loop spans 13 amino acids. Germline CDR1 reads SEHNR; CDR2 reads FQNEAQ (reference sequence). The CDR3 DNA reads TGTGCCAGCAGCACGGCAGGGAGCACTGAAGCTTTCTTT. Encoded protein: CASSTAGSTEAFF. The full variable domain, with the rest looked up from reference TRBV7-9 and TRBJ1-1, is DTGVSQNPRHKITKRGQNVTFRCDPISEHNRLYWYRQTLGQGPEFLTYFQNEAQLEKSRLLSDRFSAERPKGSFSTLEIQRTEQGDSAMYLCASSTAGSTEAFFGQGTRLTVV.

This clonotype was counted a few times. The chain carries TRBV5-1 and TRBJ2-3; D could derive from TRBD1 or TRBD2 (5 bases each). The germline V gene has CDR1 SGHRS and CDR2 YFSETQ. V lost 5 bases, J lost 3 bases, and 10 bases lay in between. The CDR3 runs 13 residues. The DNA of the CDR3 is TGCGCCAGCAGGACAGAGGGGACAGATACGCAGTATTTT. This codes for CASRTEGTDTQYF. Using reference TRBV5-1 and TRBJ2-3 for the parts outside the CDR3, the full variable domain is KAGVTQTPRYLIKTRGQQVTLSCSPISGHRSVSWYQQTPGQGLQFLFEYFSETQRNKGNFPGRFSGRQFSNSRSEMNVSTLELGDSALYLCASRTEGTDTQYFGPGTRLTVL.

V is TRBV6-1 and J is TRBJ1-4; D uncertain. V dropped 0 bases and J dropped 3 bases, with 8 bases sitting between them. The CDR3 totals 15 residues. CDR1 MNHNS and CDR2 SASEGT come from the germline V gene. CDR3 coding DNA: TGTGCCAGCAGTGAAGCCGGATGGTCTAATGAAAAACTGTTTTTT. The encoded protein is CASSEAGWSNEKLFF.

This clonotype turned up a few times. This chain connects TRBV27 to TRBJ1-5; no definite D call. Germline CDR1 MNHEY, CDR2 SMNVEV (reference sequence). The CDR3 covers 13 residues. The V gene lost 6 bases and the J gene lost 3 bases, with 9 bases spanning the gap. CDR3 sequence reads: CASRRGYNQPQHF. The CDR3 nucleotides read TGTGCCAGCAGACGGGGTTACAATCAGCCCCAGCATTTT.

This clonotype was counted once. This sequence joins TRBV20-1 and TRBJ2-3, with 8 bases matching TRBD2. Looked up from germline, CDR1 is DFQATT and CDR2 is SNEGSKA (reference sequence). This CDR3 spans 15 amino acids. The junction had 3 bases not matched to a gene; V was cut back by 1 base and J by 0 bases. This CDR3 is CSARGSGGSTDTQYF. For the CDR3, the DNA is TGCAGTGCTAGAGGGAGCGGGGGTAGCACAGATACGCAGTATTTT.

V usage is TRBV3-1 and J usage is TRBJ2-2, with D hard to call. V lost 0 bases and J 6 bases, leaving 8 bases between the germline ends. This CDR3 spans 14 amino acids. Per the germline V gene, CDR1 is LGHDT and CDR2 is YNNKEL (reference sequence). The CDR3 region is CASSQESMAGELFF. The CDR3 region has the DNA TGTGCCAGCAGCCAAGAGTCGATGGCCGGGGAGCTGTTTTTT.

This clonotype was seen a handful of times. This chain links TRBV4-1 with TRBJ2-7; 10 bases agree with TRBD2. Per the germline V gene, CDR1 is MGHRA and CDR2 is YSYEKL. The trim removed 3 bases at V and 3 bases at J, leaving 5 bases unmatched. The CDR3 has 15 residues. The CDR3 DNA sequence: TGCGCCAGCAGCCACTCTAGCGGGGGTAGCTACGAGCAGTACTTC. It codes for CASSHSSGGSYEQYF.

This clonotype was detected a few times. This rearrangement joins TRBV30 to TRBJ1-1; 9 nucleotides align to TRBD1. This CDR3 contains 13 residues. J gave up 5 bases and V 2 bases, and 3 bases lay outside the gene matches. Germline V gives CDR1 GTSNPN, CDR2 SVGIG (reference sequence). CDR3 sequence reads: CAWSLGTGTEAFF. Here the CDR3 DNA reads TGTGCCTGGAGTCTCGGGACAGGGACTGAAGCTTTCTTT.

The chain is built from TRBV12-3 or TRBV12-4 and TRBJ1-5; 9 bases align to TRBD1. The length of the CDR3 is 15 residues. Germline trimming cut 4 bases from V and 7 bases from J; bases unmatched to any gene: 8. CDR3 protein: CASSSPGQGRQPQHF. Here the CDR3 DNA reads TGTGCCAGCAGTTCCCCGGGACAGGGTCGACAGCCCCAGCATTTT.

The chain couples TRBV30 to TRBJ1-1; D is perhaps TRBD1 (5 bases). Germline loops: CDR1 GTSNPN, CDR2 SVGIG (reference sequence). CDR3 length: 12 amino acids. With 8 bases removed from V and 1 base from J, the gap between germline ends came to 11 bases. The CDR3 DNA reads TGTGCCGCGGGACGGCAGAACACTGAAGCTTTCTTT. Its protein product is CAAGRQNTEAFF.

The chain joins TRBV7-2 to TRBJ1-6, with 7 positions matching TRBD1. Germline CDR1 is SGHTA and CDR2 is FQGNSA. J gave up 0 bases and V 6 bases, and 5 bases lay outside the gene matches. CDR3 length: 16 amino acids. DNA of the CDR3: TGTGCCAGCAGGCGACAGGGCGGCTCCTATAATTCACCCCTCCACTTT. Protein product: CASRRQGGSYNSPLHF.

This clonotype appeared a few times. The gene calls are TRBV24-1 and TRBJ2-2, with D tentatively TRBD2 (5 bases). Germline V CDR1 and CDR2: KGHDR, SFDVKD. The germline V and J ends were trimmed by 3 bases and 0 bases, with 10 bases remaining between them. The CDR3 totals 16 residues. CDR3 sequence: CATSDPRAPNTGELFF. The CDR3 region has the DNA TGTGCCACCAGTGATCCGAGGGCCCCGAACACCGGGGAGCTGTTTTTT.

This sequence joins TRBV9 and TRBJ1-2, with D hard to call. CDR1 is SGDLS and CDR2 is YYNGEE in the germline V gene. The length of the CDR3 is 13 residues. With 1 base removed from V and 2 bases from J, the gap between germline ends came to 6 bases. The CDR3: CASSVSSNYGYTF. DNA of the CDR3: TGTGCCAGCAGCGTAAGCAGCAACTATGGCTACACCTTC.

This clonotype was detected a few times. The chain recombines TRBV10-3 with TRBJ2-2; D is uncertain. V was trimmed by 7 bases and J by 1 base, leaving 13 bases between them. The length of the CDR3 is 15 residues. From germline, CDR1 is ENHRY and CDR2 SYGVKD. The CDR3 loop reads CAINSPSENTGELFF. CDR3 nucleotide sequence: TGTGCCATCAACTCCCCTAGTGAGAACACCGGGGAGCTGTTTTTT.